Listed here are 14 T cell receptor beta chains from one sample, sequenced in a study of beta chain features in type 1 diabetes. Every bit of the isolated RNA underwent reverse transcription, so sequencing read expressed TCRB transcripts. Sequenced by immunoSEQ multiplex PCR; TCRdb stores in-frame clones only, minus some. Of 360,000 or so clones in the sample, around a fifth were seen once. Sequencing was done on a sample of naive CD4+ T cells from blood. Receptors were obtained from a woman between 18 and 29 years old in good health.

The chain has TRBV5-4 and TRBJ2-1, with TRBD2 as a possible D gene (7 bases). The CDR3 is 17 residues long. Germline loops: CDR1 SGHNT, CDR2 YYREEE (reference sequence). The V end was cut by 3 bases, the J end by 8 bases, with 24 bases between. CDR3 sequence (DNA): TGTGCCAGCAGCTACCTCCTTCAGAGGGGGGGCCGGGATGAGCAGTTCTTC. Amino acid sequence: CASSYLLQRGGRDEQFF.

With respect to this clone: The junction departs from the called germline gene at one end, perhaps through a read error. The V and J genes are TRBV7-7 and TRBJ2-3, with 7 bases lining up with TRBD2. Per the germline V gene, CDR1 is SSHAT and CDR2 is FNYEAQ (reference sequence). The CDR3 is 15 amino acids. The CDR3 region is CASSPERGNTDTQYF. In DNA form, the CDR3 reads TGTGCTAGCAGCCCCGAGCGGGGTAACACAGATACGCAGTATTTT.

This clone was picked up a small number of times. J is TRBJ2-5 and V is TRBV9; the match to TRBD2 covers 8 bases. Germline values: CDR1 SGDLS, CDR2 YYNGEE. V shed 5 bases, J shed 3 bases, and the junction held 3 bases outside the gene matches. The CDR3 totals 13 residues. CDR3 loop: CASSALAEETQYF. The CDR3 DNA reads TGTGCCAGCAGTGCACTAGCGGAAGAGACCCAGTACTTC.

This clone was counted only a few times. V gene TRBV15 combines with J gene TRBJ2-7; TRBD2 matches 12 bases. The CDR3 runs to 15 residues. The ends lost 5 bases at V and 7 bases at J; junction bases unmatched: 9. The germline gives CDR1 LNHNV, CDR2 YYDKDF (reference sequence). The CDR3 reads CATSPRLAGEREQYF. CDR3 nucleotides: TGTGCCACCAGCCCCCGACTAGCGGGAGAGCGGGAGCAGTACTTC.

This clone was detected a few times. The chain employs TRBV7-2 and TRBJ2-5; 9 nucleotides line up with TRBD2. Germline V CDR1 and CDR2: SGHTA, FQGNSA. The ends lost 5 bases at V and 5 bases at J; junction bases unmatched: 12. CDR3 length: 16 amino acids. DNA of the CDR3: TGTGCCAGCAGCCTTCTGCGCCTAAGCGGGGGGGAGACCCAGTACTTC. Translating it yields CASSLLRLSGGETQYF.

V and J are TRBV6-1 and TRBJ2-3; TRBD2 might be the D (6 bases). CDR1 is MNHNS and CDR2 is SASEGT in the germline V gene. The CDR3 consists of 16 residues. Trimming cost V 3 bases and J 9 bases, with 22 bases left between them. The CDR3, as DNA: TGTGCCAGCAGTGAGGAGCCTTTTTGGGGGGTGGGAACGCAGTATTTT. Translating it yields CASSEEPFWGVGTQYF.

The chain joins TRBV4-1 to TRBJ2-5; TRBD2 aligns across 8 bases. CDR1 and CDR2 (germline): MGHRA, YSYEKL. Losses at the gene ends were 0 bases for V and 5 bases for J; bases not matched to a gene: 2. The CDR3 consists of 14 residues. CDR3 DNA sequence: TGCGCCAGCAGCCAAGAGGCTAGCGGGGAGACCCAGTACTTC. This encodes CASSQEASGETQYF.

This clone was found a few times. The chain combines TRBV14 with TRBJ2-1; tentatively, D is TRBD2 (6 bases). The length of the CDR3 is 16 residues. Germline CDR1 is SGHDN and CDR2 is FVKESK. V shed 0 bases and J shed 4 bases, with 13 bases lying between them. The CDR3 region has the DNA TGTGCCAGCAGCCAAGACATGGGCAGCGGGTACAATGAGCAGTTCTTC. Residues: CASSQDMGSGYNEQFF.

This clone occurred a few times. The chain is built from TRBV18 and TRBJ1-1; D possibly corresponds to TRBD1 (5 bases). Germline V lookup: CDR1 KGHSH, CDR2 LQKENI. This CDR3 has 13 amino acids. V gave up 6 bases and J gave up 3 bases, with 11 bases separating them. CDR3 protein: CASSTQEYTEAFF. In nucleotides, the CDR3 is TGTGCCAGCTCCACACAGGAATACACTGAAGCTTTCTTT.

This rearrangement joins TRBV30 to TRBJ1-1; weak D call: TRBD1 (6 bases). Germline assignment: CDR1 GTSNPN and CDR2 SVGIG (reference sequence). The CDR3 spans 15 residues. The V end lost 1 base, the J end lost 4 bases, and 16 bases lay between the germline ends. CDR3 bases: TGTGCCTGGAGTGGACAGGAGGAAAGGGGCACTGAAGCTTTCTTT. Protein: CAWSGQEERGTEAFF.

This chain links TRBV18 with TRBJ2-7; TRBD2 matches 12 bases. The CDR3 is made up of 18 amino acids. V lost 3 bases, J lost 2 bases, and 11 bases stayed unmatched. Germline-derived CDR1 and CDR2 are KGHSH and LQKENI. The CDR3 DNA reads as TGTGCCAGCTCACCGACGCCATTATCTAGCGGGAGGGCCTACGAGCAGTACTTC. Protein: CASSPTPLSSGRAYEQYF.

This clone was counted between two and nine times. The rearrangement links TRBV6-5 to TRBJ2-2; 7 bases line up with TRBD1. Trimming at V came to 7 bases and at J to 5 bases, leaving 7 bases not matched to a gene. CDR3 size: 14 residues. From germline, CDR1 is MNHEY and CDR2 SVGAGI. In nucleotides, the CDR3 is TGTGCCAGCACCGAGGGACAGTCTACCGGGGAGCTGTTTTTT. Translating gives CASTEGQSTGELFF.

The chain employs TRBV5-4 and TRBJ2-3; 13 nucleotides agree with TRBD2. CDR1 SGHNT and CDR2 YYREEE come from the germline V gene (reference sequence). V shed 5 bases and J 2 bases; nucleotides not matched to a gene: 5. The CDR3 has 16 amino acids. CDR3 amino acids: CASSLTSGRNTDTQYF. The CDR3 nucleotides read TGTGCCAGCAGTTTGACTAGCGGGAGGAACACAGATACGCAGTATTTT.

The genes are TRBV5-1 and TRBJ2-5; D perhaps matches TRBD2 (8 bases). The CDR3 extends over 16 amino acids. The V gene lost 4 bases and the J gene lost 5 bases, with 21 bases spanning the gap. Germline V gene data show CDR1 as SGHRS and CDR2 as YFSETQ. The DNA of the CDR3 is TGCGCCAGCAGCCTGGGACAGCGGGGGCGGGCGGAGACCCAGTACTTC. This translates into CASSLGQRGRAETQYF.